What follows are 28 T cell receptor beta chains derived from one specimen sequenced in a study of chemoradiotherapy in HPV16-positive cancers. Assay used: immunoSEQ multiplex PCR; TCRdb lists only in-frame clones, some missing. The table shows around 20,000 clones, with roughly 90% occurring only once. The sequencing here drew on blood, taken from a patient who underwent chemoradiotherapy. These receptors were taken from a human donor with HPV-associated anogenital cancer.

The V and J genes are TRBV30 and TRBJ2-1; possible D gene TRBD1, 6 bases. The CDR3 is 13 amino acids. Looked up from germline, CDR1 is GTSNPN and CDR2 is SVGIG (reference sequence). The germline V and J ends were trimmed by 4 bases and 6 bases, with 13 bases remaining between them. CDR3 amino acids: CAWNRQVLNEQFF. The CDR3 DNA reads TGTGCCTGGAATCGACAGGTGCTCAATGAGCAGTTCTTC.

The gene calls are TRBV12-5 and TRBJ1-1, with TRBD1 identical over 9 bases. Germline V gene sequence: CDR1 LGHNT, CDR2 FRNRAP. V was pared by 4 bases and J by 5 bases, with 5 bases of the junction left unmatched. This CDR3 region has 14 residues. This CDR3 reads CASGWAGTGTEAFF. CDR3 nucleotides: TGTGCTAGTGGTTGGGCGGGGACAGGGACTGAAGCTTTCTTT.

The chain uses TRBV2 and TRBJ1-2, with 7 bases fitting TRBD1. The J segment lost 4 bases and the V segment lost 2 bases, leaving 10 bases of the junction unmatched. CDR3 size: 16 residues. CDR1 is SNHLY, CDR2 FYNNEI, per germline. The CDR3 here is CASSERGQPTSYGYTF. In nucleotides, the CDR3 is TGTGCCAGCAGTGAAAGGGGACAGCCGACGAGCTATGGCTACACCTTC.

V is TRBV5-1 and J is TRBJ2-1; 11 positions agree with TRBD1. CDR3 length: 15 amino acids. Germline values: CDR1 SGHRS, CDR2 YFSETQ. The V segment lost 4 bases and the J segment 7 bases; nucleotides outside the gene matches: 7. CDR3 sequence (DNA): TGCGCCAGCAGCGTGTCCGGGACAGGGGGGAATGAGCAGTTCTTC. Its translation is CASSVSGTGGNEQFF. Using reference TRBV5-1 and TRBJ2-1 for the parts outside the CDR3, the full variable domain is KAGVTQTPRYLIKTRGQQVTLSCSPISGHRSVSWYQQTPGQGLQFLFEYFSETQRNKGNFPGRFSGRQFSNSRSEMNVSTLELGDSALYLCASSVSGTGGNEQFFGPGTRLTVL.

The V call is TRBV4-2, the J call TRBJ2-3, with TRBD2 identical over 9 bases. V dropped 1 base and J dropped 4; count of bases not matched to a gene: 18. CDR3 size: 20 residues. Per germline, CDR1 LGHNA and CDR2 YNFKEQ. CDR3 sequence: CASSQVRSPQAAGGPDTQYF. The CDR3 nucleotides read TGTGCCAGCAGCCAAGTGAGGAGCCCGCAAGCGGCGGGGGGGCCAGATACGCAGTATTTT.

CDR3: CASRKTRDGNEKLFF. CDR3 bases: TGTGCCAGTCGAAAGACCCGGGACGGTAATGAAAAACTGTTTTTT. The rearrangement uses TRBV19 and TRBJ1-4; a weak D match, TRBD1 (5 bases). Germline CDR1 LNHDA, CDR2 SQIVND (reference sequence). Trimming took 8 bases from V and 4 from J, leaving 17 bases between them. This CDR3 has 15 amino acids.

V is TRBV11-1 and J is TRBJ2-7; 11 bases line up with TRBD2. Germline assignment: CDR1 SGHAT and CDR2 FQDESV (reference sequence). Trimming at V came to 5 bases and at J to 0 bases, leaving 12 bases not matched to a gene. CDR3 size: 18 residues. CDR3 sequence reads: CASSRKLAGATNSYEQYF. The CDR3 nucleotides read TGTGCCAGCAGCCGCAAACTAGCGGGGGCCACCAACTCCTACGAGCAGTACTTC.

The V and J genes are TRBV25-1 and TRBJ2-7; the D gene is possibly TRBD1 (7 bases). This CDR3 has 15 amino acids. Trimming took off 2 bases at V and 4 bases at J, with 15 bases between the two ends. The V gene's germline CDR1 is MGHDK and CDR2 SYGVNS. The CDR3 loop reads CASSEPLAGGYEQYV. The CDR3 bases are TGTGCCAGCAGTGAACCCCTGGCAGGGGGGTACGAGCAGTACGTC.

This rearrangement joins TRBV12-2 to TRBJ1-5; TRBD1 was called by the table and not checked on the DNA. TRBV12-2 is an annotated pseudogene. The CDR3 runs to 17 residues. CDR3 sequence: CASRLAFARAFNQPQHF. The CDR3 DNA reads TGTGCAAGTCGCTTAGCGTTTGCCAGGGCCTTCAATCAGCCCCAGCATTTT.

This chain uses TRBV6-5 with TRBJ1-2; D gene ambiguous. The V gene's germline CDR1 is MNHEY and CDR2 SVGAGI. Trimming removed 0 bases from V and 7 bases from J, with 15 bases in between. The CDR3 is 15 amino acids. CDR3 sequence reads: CASSYSSSGVGGYTF. Written as DNA, the CDR3 is TGTGCCAGCAGTTACTCGAGTTCCGGGGTGGGTGGCTACACCTTC.

V usage is TRBV7-2 and J usage is TRBJ2-5, with 7 bases aligning to TRBD2. The germline V gene encodes CDR1 SGHTA and CDR2 FQGNSA. Unmatched junction bases numbered 6, after V lost 4 bases and J lost 4 bases. The CDR3 runs to 14 residues. In nucleotides, the CDR3 is TGTGCCAGCAGCTCAGCGGGGACTCGAGAGACCCAGTACTTC. Translating gives CASSSAGTRETQYF. Combining the CDR3 with reference TRBV7-2 and TRBJ2-5 gives the whole variable domain GAGVSQSPSNKVTEKGKDVELRCDPISGHTALYWYRQSLGQGLEFLIYFQGNSAPDKSGLPSDRFSAERTGGSVSTLTIQRTQQEDSAVYLCASSSAGTRETQYFGPGTRLLVL.

V and J are TRBV5-1 and TRBJ2-6; D is ambiguous. The CDR3 has 15 amino acids. CDR1 SGHRS and CDR2 YFSETQ come from the germline V gene. With 0 bases removed from V and 0 bases from J, the gap between germline ends came to 4 bases. The CDR3 coding sequence is TGCGCCAGCAGCTTGGCGGACTCTGGGGCCAACGTCCTGACTTTC. Amino acids: CASSLADSGANVLTF.

The chain carries TRBV19 and TRBJ1-6; 8 bases fit TRBD1. Germline CDR1 reads LNHDA; CDR2 reads SQIVND (reference sequence). The junction had 10 bases not matched to a gene; V was cut back by 5 bases and J by 7 bases. CDR3 size: 16 residues. The CDR3 sequence: CASSPLTGDRNSPLHF. In DNA, the CDR3 is TGTGCCAGTAGTCCGCTAACAGGGGACAGGAATTCACCCCTCCACTTT.

The V gene is TRBV4-2, the J gene TRBJ2-2; no clear D. The germline V and J ends were trimmed by 0 bases and 0 bases, with 8 bases remaining between them. Germline-derived CDR1 and CDR2 are LGHNA and YNFKEQ. The CDR3 contains 16 residues. The CDR3 region has the DNA TGTGCCAGCAGCCAAGATAGGCACGCGAACACCGGGGAGCTGTTTTTT. This gives the protein CASSQDRHANTGELFF.

The rearrangement uses TRBV30 and TRBJ2-2; D is perhaps TRBD2 (6 bases). This CDR3 is 12 amino acids long. Trimming left V 2 bases short and J 6 bases short, with 7 bases between. Germline V lookup: CDR1 GTSNPN, CDR2 SVGIG (reference sequence). CDR3 nucleotides: TGTGCCTGGAGTACGGGAGCCGGGGAGCTGTTTTTT. Translated, it gives CAWSTGAGELFF.

The chain links TRBV18 to TRBJ2-3, with D unclear. Germline V lookup: CDR1 KGHSH, CDR2 LQKENI. This CDR3 has 18 residues. The V and J ends lost 3 bases and 0 bases respectively, with 19 bases between them. Here the CDR3 reads CASSPAKPGEASTDTQYF. As DNA, the CDR3 is TGTGCCAGCTCACCGGCAAAACCAGGAGAGGCTAGCACAGATACGCAGTATTTT.

The J gene is TRBJ2-5, the V gene TRBV9; 8 bases agree with TRBD2. The CDR3 is 14 residues long. Per germline, CDR1 SGDLS and CDR2 YYNGEE. V was clipped by 3 bases and J by 5 bases; unmatched bases: 6. The chain's CDR3 is CASSAGLGRETQYF. The DNA of the CDR3 is TGTGCCAGCAGCGCGGGACTAGGCCGCGAGACCCAGTACTTC.

The rearrangement uses TRBV10-3 and TRBJ2-7; D not certain. Looked up from germline, CDR1 is ENHRY and CDR2 is SYGVKD. The CDR3 is made up of 14 amino acids. The ends were cut back, 0 bases at V and 3 bases at J, with 9 bases in the middle. The CDR3 sequence is CAISESYNNYEQYF. Written as DNA, the CDR3 is TGTGCCATCAGTGAGTCTTACAACAACTACGAGCAGTACTTC.

This clone was detected a few times. The V call is TRBV5-1, the J call TRBJ1-1; no reliable D call. Germline assignment: CDR1 SGHRS and CDR2 YFSETQ. The CDR3 has 13 residues. Trimming cost V 5 bases and J 1 base, with 9 bases left between them. CDR3 DNA: TGCGCCAGCAGGAAGATCAGGAACACTGAAGCTTTCTTT. This translates into CASRKIRNTEAFF.

The chain recombines TRBV2 with TRBJ2-7; 7 nucleotides align to TRBD1. CDR1 is SNHLY, CDR2 FYNNEI, per germline. The V gene end was trimmed by 3 bases and the J gene end by 3 bases; junction bases not matched to a gene: 5. The CDR3 totals 14 residues. The CDR3 loop is CASSELQGSYEQYV. CDR3 coding DNA: TGTGCCAGCAGTGAGTTACAGGGGAGCTACGAGCAGTACGTC.

This chain links TRBV11-3 with TRBJ2-3, with 12 bases aligning to TRBD1. From germline, CDR1 is SGHNT and CDR2 YENEEA. J gave up 2 bases and V 1 base, and 7 bases lay outside the gene matches. CDR3 length: 18 residues. The CDR3 spells CASSLGRPGQGATDTQYF. The CDR3, as DNA: TGTGCCAGCAGCTTAGGAAGACCGGGACAGGGGGCCACAGATACGCAGTATTTT. Combining the CDR3 with reference TRBV11-3 and TRBJ2-3 gives the whole variable domain EAGVVQSPRYKIIEKKQPVAFWCNPISGHNTLYWYLQNLGQGPELLIRYENEEAVDDSQLPKDRFSAERLKGVDSTLKIQPAELGDSAVYLCASSLGRPGQGATDTQYFGPGTRLTVL.

The chain links TRBV11-3 to TRBJ2-1; tentatively, D is TRBD1 (5 bases). Trimming removed 5 bases at V and 9 bases at J, with 11 bases between. CDR3 length equals 12 residues. Germline assignment: CDR1 SGHNT and CDR2 YENEEA. The CDR3 nucleotides read TGTGCCAGCAGCCTCCGTGGGGCTGAGCAGTTCTTC. This encodes CASSLRGAEQFF. Full variable domain (remainder filled in from reference TRBV11-3 and TRBJ2-1): EAGVVQSPRYKIIEKKQPVAFWCNPISGHNTLYWYLQNLGQGPELLIRYENEEAVDDSQLPKDRFSAERLKGVDSTLKIQPAELGDSAVYLCASSLRGAEQFFGPGTRLTVL.

V and J are TRBV11-2 and TRBJ1-1, with D unresolved. Per germline, CDR1 SGHAT and CDR2 FQNNGV. This CDR3 is built from 14 residues. Trimming pared 1 base from V and 6 bases from J, leaving 12 bases between. This CDR3 is CASSLGANVPEAFF. DNA for the CDR3: TGTGCCAGCAGCTTAGGGGCAAATGTACCTGAAGCTTTCTTT.

This clone was found a few times. The chain is built from TRBV5-1 and TRBJ2-6; 12 bases align to TRBD1. The CDR3 is 19 residues long. The ends lost 0 bases at V and 0 bases at J; junction bases unmatched: 4. Germline lookup yields CDR1 SGHRS and CDR2 YFSETQ. CDR3 protein: CASSLGGTGGISGANVLTF. The CDR3 nucleotides are TGCGCCAGCAGCTTGGGGGGGACAGGGGGCATCTCTGGGGCCAACGTCCTGACTTTC.

The V and J genes are TRBV30 and TRBJ1-4; D is unclear. The J call could be wrong; TRBJ2-2 is a better fit for the DNA end. Germline V CDR1 and CDR2: GTSNPN, SVGIG (reference sequence). The CDR3 is 11 amino acids. CDR3 protein: CAWSETGELFF. The CDR3 DNA reads TGTGCCTGGAGTGAAACAGGGGAGCTGTTTTTT.

This clone has a single count. The chain joins TRBV9 to TRBJ1-6; TRBD1 agrees at 11 bases. The CDR3 runs 16 residues. Germline CDR1 is SGDLS and CDR2 is YYNGEE. Trimming at V came to 1 base and at J to 9 bases, leaving 6 bases not matched to a gene. DNA of the CDR3: TGTGCCAGCAGCGTAAATACCGGGACAGGGGGTTCACCCCTCCACTTT. It yields the protein CASSVNTGTGGSPLHF.

The CDR3 DNA reads TGTGCCATCAGTACCGGGACAGGGGATGAAAAACTGTTTTTT. Its protein is CAISTGTGDEKLFF. The chain has TRBV10-3 and TRBJ1-4; TRBD1 matches at 10 bases. The CDR3 extends over 14 amino acids. Trimming cost V 5 bases and J 6 bases; bases outside gene matches: 3. Germline-derived CDR1 and CDR2 are ENHRY and SYGVKD.

A single count supports this clone. The V and J genes are TRBV28 and TRBJ1-5; D might be TRBD1 (5 bases). The ends were cut back, 6 bases at V and 2 bases at J, with 17 bases in the middle. The CDR3 is 16 residues long. Germline assignment: CDR1 MDHEN and CDR2 SYDVKM. The CDR3 loop is CASSRDMGLGNQPQHF. CDR3 coding DNA: TGTGCCAGCAGCCGTGACATGGGACTAGGCAATCAGCCCCAGCATTTT.